This T cell receptor (beta chain) derives from a study of type 1 regulatory T cells. Whole-study context: T-allo10 is an in vitro-generated, Tr1-enriched CD4 T cell product specific for alloantigen.

TCRdb called the reads again in MiXCR, with one record for every CDR3 protein. The table lists 80,000 to 100,000 distinct CDR3 sequences, about a third of them singletons. Per germline, CDR1 LNHDA and CDR2 SQIVND (reference sequence). This CDR3 has 17 residues. V shed 3 bases, J shed 4 bases, and the junction held 7 bases outside the gene matches. This clonotype was seen more than once but under ten times. V and J are TRBV19 and TRBJ2-1; 12 positions match TRBD1. The sequencing input was CD4+ T cells, either the whole sample or a sorted fraction (not recorded which). This clonotype originated in a human donor in good health. For the CDR3, the DNA is TGTGCCAGTAGTATTCCGGGACAGGGGGCTTCATACAATGAGCAGTTCTTC. Amino acids: CASSIPGQGASYNEQFF.